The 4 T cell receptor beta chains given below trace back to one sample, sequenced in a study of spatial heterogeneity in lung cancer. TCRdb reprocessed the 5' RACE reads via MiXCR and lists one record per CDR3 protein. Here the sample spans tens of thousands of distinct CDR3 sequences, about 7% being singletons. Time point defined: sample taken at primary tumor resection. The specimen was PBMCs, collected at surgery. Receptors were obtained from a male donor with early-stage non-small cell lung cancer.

This CDR3 reads CASSRSTGTGNQPQHF. The CDR3 region has the DNA TGTGCCAGCAGTCGCTCTACCGGGACAGGGAATCAGCCCCAGCATTTT. This chain uses TRBV6-2 or TRBV6-3 with TRBJ1-5; TRBD1 agrees at 9 bases. CDR1 MNHEY and CDR2 SVGEGT come from the germline V gene. J was trimmed by 4 bases and V by 5 bases; bases with no gene match: 9. CDR3 length: 16 amino acids.

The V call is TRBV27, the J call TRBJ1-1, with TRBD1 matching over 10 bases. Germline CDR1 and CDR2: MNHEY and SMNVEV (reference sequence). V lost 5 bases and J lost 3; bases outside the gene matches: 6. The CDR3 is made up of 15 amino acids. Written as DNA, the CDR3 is TGTGCCAGCAGTCCTCGGACAGGGGGTGACACTGAAGCTTTCTTT. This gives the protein CASSPRTGGDTEAFF.

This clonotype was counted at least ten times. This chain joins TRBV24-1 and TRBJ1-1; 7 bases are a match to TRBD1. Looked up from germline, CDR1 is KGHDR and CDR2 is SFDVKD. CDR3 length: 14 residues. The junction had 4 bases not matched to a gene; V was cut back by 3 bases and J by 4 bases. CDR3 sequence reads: CATSDRQGPTEAFF. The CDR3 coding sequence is TGTGCCACCAGTGATCGACAGGGTCCCACTGAAGCTTTCTTT.

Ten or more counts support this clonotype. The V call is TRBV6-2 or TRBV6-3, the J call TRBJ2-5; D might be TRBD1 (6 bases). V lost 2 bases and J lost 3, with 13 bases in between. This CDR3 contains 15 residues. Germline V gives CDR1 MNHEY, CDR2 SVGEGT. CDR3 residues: CASSYGGRGKETQYF. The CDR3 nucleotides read TGTGCCAGCAGTTACGGGGGCAGGGGAAAAGAGACCCAGTACTTC.